These T cell receptor beta chains were read from a single sample in a study of blood T cell repertoires in COVID-19. Profiled with immunoSEQ multiplex PCR; TCRdb holds only in-frame clones, not every one. The repertoire holds 360,000 or so clones, with roughly 91% as singletons. The sequencing input was PBMCs or T cells enriched from blood (not recorded which). The receptors here all came from a woman in her 30s who had recovered from COVID-19. Each CDR3 is given with its conserved first and last residue. The order of the fields is V gene, clone size, D gene, J gene, CDR3 protein, CDR3 DNA. A D gene is named only where the DNA matches it firmly. Size tells how often a clone was seen (once, few, many) or the class of an expanded clone, and some rows leave it out.

TRBV29-1	-	-	TRBJ2-7	CSVEGTASYEQYF	TGCAGCGTTGAAGGGACAGCATCCTACGAGCAGTACTTC
TRBV6-5	once	-	TRBJ1-6	CASSYGQLGDSPLHF	TGTGCCAGCAGTTATGGACAGCTCGGAGATTCACCCCTCCACTTT
TRBV5-1	-	-	TRBJ2-7	CASSSENSVSEQYF	TGCGCCAGCAGCTCGGAGAACTCGGTCTCCGAGCAGTACTTC
TRBV28	-	-	TRBJ2-1	CASSWSRWYTKGMTSGQFF	TGTGCCAGCAGTTGGAGTCGGTGGTATACGAAGGGGATGACAAGTGGGCAGTTCTTC
TRBV4-1	-	TRBD2	TRBJ2-4	CASSQEWGGPSKNIQYF	TGCGCCAGCAGCCAAGAGTGGGGAGGGCCCAGCAAAAACATTCAGTACTTC
TRBV5-1	-	TRBD1	TRBJ1-5	CASSWTGDQPQHF	TGCGCCAGCAGCTGGACAGGAGATCAGCCCCAGCATTTT
TRBV11-2	-	-	TRBJ2-7	CASSLERGQIYEQYF	TGTGCCAGCAGCTTAGAGCGGGGGCAAATCTACGAGCAGTACTTC
TRBV19	-	TRBD1	TRBJ2-1	CASSIPGQGNEQFF	TGTGCCAGTAGTATCCCCGGACAGGGGAATGAGCAGTTCTTC
TRBV7-2	-	TRBD1	TRBJ2-1	CASSFPGTGEFSYNEQFF	TGTGCCAGCAGCTTCCCTGGGACAGGGGAGTTCTCCTACAATGAGCAGTTCTTC
TRBV18	-	TRBD1	TRBJ1-2	CASSLKSGQGNDGYTF	TGTGCCAGCTCACTAAAATCGGGACAGGGAAATGATGGCTACACCTTC
TRBV2	few	-	TRBJ2-6	CASGGGRLGSGANVLTF	TGTGCCAGCGGGGGCGGGCGCCTGGGCTCTGGGGCCAACGTCCTGACTTTC
TRBV27	-	-	TRBJ2-7	CASRFRRTSFYEQYF	TGTGCCAGCAGGTTCCGGAGGACTTCATTCTACGAGCAGTACTTC
TRBV5-6	-	-	TRBJ2-7	CASSLSLLAFRAEQYF	TGTGCCAGCAGCTTGTCCCTCCTCGCGTTCCGAGCGGAGCAGTACTTC
TRBV7-8	few	TRBD2	TRBJ2-1	CASSLGQVAGGFRRDNEQFF	TGTGCCAGCAGCTTAGGACAAGTAGCGGGAGGTTTTAGGCGTGACAATGAGCAGTTCTTC
TRBV7-3	-	TRBD1	TRBJ1-2	CASSSDRGNGYTF	TGTGCCAGCAGCTCGGACAGGGGGAATGGCTACACCTTC
TRBV6-6	-	-	TRBJ2-2	CASREAAGELFF	TGTGCCAGTCGGGAAGCGGCCGGGGAGCTGTTTTTT